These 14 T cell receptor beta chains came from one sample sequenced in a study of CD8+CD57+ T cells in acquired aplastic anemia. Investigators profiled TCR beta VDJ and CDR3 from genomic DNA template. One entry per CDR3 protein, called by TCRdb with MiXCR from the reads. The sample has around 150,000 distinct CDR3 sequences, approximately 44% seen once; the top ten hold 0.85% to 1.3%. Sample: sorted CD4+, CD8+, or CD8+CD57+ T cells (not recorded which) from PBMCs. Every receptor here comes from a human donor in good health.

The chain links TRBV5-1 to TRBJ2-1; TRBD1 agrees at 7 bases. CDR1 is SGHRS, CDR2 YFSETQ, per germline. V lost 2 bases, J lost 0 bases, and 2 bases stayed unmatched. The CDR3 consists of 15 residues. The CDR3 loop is CASSFGQVSYNEQFF. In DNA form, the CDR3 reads TGCGCCAGCAGCTTCGGACAGGTCTCCTACAATGAGCAGTTCTTC. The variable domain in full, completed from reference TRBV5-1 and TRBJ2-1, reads KAGVTQTPRYLIKTRGQQVTLSCSPISGHRSVSWYQQTPGQGLQFLFEYFSETQRNKGNFPGRFSGRQFSNSRSEMNVSTLELGDSALYLCASSFGQVSYNEQFFGPGTRLTVL.

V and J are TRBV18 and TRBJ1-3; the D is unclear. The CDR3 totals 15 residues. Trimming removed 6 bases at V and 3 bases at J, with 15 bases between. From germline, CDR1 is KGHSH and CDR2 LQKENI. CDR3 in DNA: TGTGCCAGCTCGGGGAACCGCGCCTTTGGAAACACCATATATTTT. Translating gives CASSGNRAFGNTIYF.

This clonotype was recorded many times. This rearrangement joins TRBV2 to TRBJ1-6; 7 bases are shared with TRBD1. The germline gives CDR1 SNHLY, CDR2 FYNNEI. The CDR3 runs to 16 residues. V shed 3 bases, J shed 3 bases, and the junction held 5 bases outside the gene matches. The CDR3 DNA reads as TGTGCCAGCAGTGAGGTCAACAGGGGCTATAATTCACCCCTCCACTTT. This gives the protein CASSEVNRGYNSPLHF.

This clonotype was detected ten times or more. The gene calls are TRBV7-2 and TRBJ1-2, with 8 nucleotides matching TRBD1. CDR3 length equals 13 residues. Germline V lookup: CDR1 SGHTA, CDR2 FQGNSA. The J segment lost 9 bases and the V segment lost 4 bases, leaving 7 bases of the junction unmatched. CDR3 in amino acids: CASSSGTGISYTF. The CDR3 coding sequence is TGTGCCAGCAGCTCCGGGACAGGAATAAGCTACACCTTC.

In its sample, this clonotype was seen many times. In DNA form, the CDR3 reads TGCGCCAGCAGCCAAAGACAGGGGGAGACCCAGTACTTC. Amino acids: CASSQRQGETQYF. The V and J genes are TRBV4-3 and TRBJ2-5; 8 bases align to TRBD1. CDR3 length equals 13 residues. Germline V gene sequence: CDR1 LGHNA, CDR2 YSLEER. V shed 2 bases, J shed 5 bases, and the junction held 1 base outside the gene matches.

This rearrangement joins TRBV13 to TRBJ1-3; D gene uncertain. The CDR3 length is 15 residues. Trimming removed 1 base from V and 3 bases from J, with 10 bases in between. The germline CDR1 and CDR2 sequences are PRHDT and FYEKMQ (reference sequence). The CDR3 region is CASSLEQLSGNTIYF. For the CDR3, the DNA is TGTGCCAGCAGCTTAGAACAGCTAAGTGGAAACACCATATATTTT.

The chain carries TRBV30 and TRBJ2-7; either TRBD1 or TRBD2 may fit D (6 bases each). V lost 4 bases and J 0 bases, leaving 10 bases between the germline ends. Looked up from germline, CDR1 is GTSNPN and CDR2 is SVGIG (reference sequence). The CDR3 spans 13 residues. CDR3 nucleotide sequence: TGTGCCTGGATAAAGGGGGGCTCCTACGAGCAGTACTTC. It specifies CAWIKGGSYEQYF.

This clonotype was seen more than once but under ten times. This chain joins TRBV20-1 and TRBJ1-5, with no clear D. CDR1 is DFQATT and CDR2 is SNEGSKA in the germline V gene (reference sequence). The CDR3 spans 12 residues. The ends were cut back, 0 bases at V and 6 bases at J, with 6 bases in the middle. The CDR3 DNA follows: TGCAGTGCTAGAGATTCCCCTCAGCCCCAGCATTTT. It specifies CSARDSPQPQHF.

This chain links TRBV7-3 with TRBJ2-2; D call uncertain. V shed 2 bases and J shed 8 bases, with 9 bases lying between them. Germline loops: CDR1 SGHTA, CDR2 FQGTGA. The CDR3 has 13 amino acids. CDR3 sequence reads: CASSLDPAGELFF. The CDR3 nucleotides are TGTGCCAGCAGCTTAGACCCAGCGGGGGAGCTGTTTTTT.

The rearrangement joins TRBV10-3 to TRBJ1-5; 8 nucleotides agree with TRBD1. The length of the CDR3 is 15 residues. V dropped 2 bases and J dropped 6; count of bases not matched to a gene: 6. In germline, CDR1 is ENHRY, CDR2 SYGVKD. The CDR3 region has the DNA TGTGCCATCAGTGAGAGGAACCAGGGGGCTCAGCCCCAGCATTTT. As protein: CAISERNQGAQPQHF.

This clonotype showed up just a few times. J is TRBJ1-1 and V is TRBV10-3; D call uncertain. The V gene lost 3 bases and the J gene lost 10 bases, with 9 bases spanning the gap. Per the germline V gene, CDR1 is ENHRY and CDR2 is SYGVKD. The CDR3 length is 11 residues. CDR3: CAISDGSGAFF. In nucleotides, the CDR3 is TGTGCCATCAGTGACGGGAGCGGAGCTTTCTTT.

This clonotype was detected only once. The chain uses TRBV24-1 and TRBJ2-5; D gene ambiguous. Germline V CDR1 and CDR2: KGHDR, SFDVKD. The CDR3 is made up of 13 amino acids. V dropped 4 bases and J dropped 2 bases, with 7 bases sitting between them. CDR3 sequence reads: CATSEGWQETQYF. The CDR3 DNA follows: TGTGCCACCAGTGAGGGGTGGCAAGAGACCCAGTACTTC.

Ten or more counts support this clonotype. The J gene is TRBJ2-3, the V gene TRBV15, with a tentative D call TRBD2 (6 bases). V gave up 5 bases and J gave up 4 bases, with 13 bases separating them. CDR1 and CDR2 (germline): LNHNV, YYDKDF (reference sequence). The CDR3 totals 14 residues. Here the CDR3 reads CATSGPGLPDTQYF. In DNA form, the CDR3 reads TGTGCCACCAGCGGCCCGGGACTTCCAGATACGCAGTATTTT.

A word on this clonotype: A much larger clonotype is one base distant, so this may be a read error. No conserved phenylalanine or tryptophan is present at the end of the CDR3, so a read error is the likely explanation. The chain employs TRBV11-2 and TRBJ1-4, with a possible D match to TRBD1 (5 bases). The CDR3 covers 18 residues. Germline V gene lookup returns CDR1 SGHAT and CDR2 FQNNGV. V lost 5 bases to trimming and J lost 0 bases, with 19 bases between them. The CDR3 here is CASSLVGRGAATNEKLFS. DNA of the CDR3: TGTGCCAGCAGCCTAGTAGGACGGGGCGCCGCAACTAATGAAAAACTGTTTTCT.